Listed here is a single T cell receptor beta chain. With V trimmed by 4 bases and J by 0 bases, 5 bases remained unmatched. CDR1 SGHDT and CDR2 YYEEEE come from the germline V gene. This CDR3 comprises 15 residues. As handled by the study authors: Counts of nucleated cells, estimated from reference gene primer amplification, were obtained. Using immunoSEQ multiplex PCR, the repertoire was profiled, and TCRdb retains in-frame clones only, with some absent. Clone size and V and J calls were adopted from that table, with D and trimming inferred from the DNA. The table shows 300,000 to 500,000 clones, with around 89% occurring only once. Donors were grouped by their self-reported clinical history. This entry belongs to a study of blood T cell repertoires in COVID-19. Study as a whole: The United States, Italy and Spain were the sources of the acute and convalescent COVID-19 samples.

The sequenced sample consisted of PBMCs or T cells enriched from blood (not recorded which). The receptor comes from a woman aged 25 to 39 with acute COVID-19. The J gene is TRBJ1-2, the V gene TRBV5-6, with TRBD1 matching 8 bases. This CDR3 is CASSPGQGPNYGYTF. Written as DNA, the CDR3 is TGTGCCAGCAGCCCAGGACAGGGTCCTAACTATGGCTACACCTTC.